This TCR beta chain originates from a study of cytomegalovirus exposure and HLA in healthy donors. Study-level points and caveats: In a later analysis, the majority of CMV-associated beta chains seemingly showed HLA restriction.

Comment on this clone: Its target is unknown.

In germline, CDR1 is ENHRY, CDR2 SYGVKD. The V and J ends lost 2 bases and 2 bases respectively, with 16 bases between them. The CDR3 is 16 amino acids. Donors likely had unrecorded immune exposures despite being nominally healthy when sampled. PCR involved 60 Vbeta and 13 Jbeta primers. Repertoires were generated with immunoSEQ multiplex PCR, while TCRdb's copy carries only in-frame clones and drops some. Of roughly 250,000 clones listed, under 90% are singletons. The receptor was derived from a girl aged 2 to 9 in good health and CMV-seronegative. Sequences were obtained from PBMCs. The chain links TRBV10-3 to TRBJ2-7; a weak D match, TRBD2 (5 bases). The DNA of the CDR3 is TGTGCCATCAGTGAGGAACGGGATTCATTAGCCTACGAGCAGTACTTC. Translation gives CAISEERDSLAYEQYF.